These 21 T cell receptor beta chains originate from one sample sequenced in a study of blood T cell repertoires in COVID-19. Produced via immunoSEQ multiplex PCR; TCRdb's table is partial and in-frame only. The data hold more than 150,000 clones, with 89% observed a single time. The specimen sequenced was peripheral blood. These receptors were collected from a man aged 40-49 years with acute or convalescent COVID-19.

The V gene is TRBV7-2, the J gene TRBJ1-2, with unresolved D. This CDR3 has 12 residues. V lost 2 bases and J 4 bases, leaving 5 bases between the germline ends. The V gene's germline CDR1 is SGHTA and CDR2 FQGNSA. The CDR3 is CASSLSSYGYTF. The CDR3 DNA sequence: TGTGCCAGCAGCTTAAGTAGCTATGGCTACACCTTC.

This clone was detected once. The chain recombines TRBV6-9 with TRBJ2-4, with TRBD2 matching over 9 bases. In germline, CDR1 is MNHGY, CDR2 SVAAGI. The CDR3 length is 16 residues. The V gene end was trimmed by 11 bases and the J gene end by 0 bases; junction bases not matched to a gene: 11. The CDR3 loop is CADLISGGVAKNIQYF. CDR3 nucleotides: TGTGCCGACCTAATTAGCGGGGGAGTAGCCAAAAACATTCAGTACTTC.

The chain carries TRBV2 and TRBJ1-2, with 11 nucleotides matching TRBD1. This CDR3 comprises 14 residues. Unmatched junction bases numbered 5, after V lost 5 bases and J lost 6 bases. CDR1 and CDR2 (germline): SNHLY, FYNNEI. CDR3 DNA: TGTGCCAGCAGTCGGGACAGGGGGGTTGATGGCTACACCTTC. This translates into CASSRDRGVDGYTF.

The sample holds one count of this clone. The genes are TRBV2 and TRBJ2-1; D is uncertain. The CDR3 length is 13 residues. From germline, CDR1 is SNHLY and CDR2 FYNNEI. V was shortened by 2 bases and J by 4 bases, with 6 bases between the two germline ends. The CDR3 sequence is CASSELSYNEQFF. As DNA, the CDR3 is TGTGCCAGCAGTGAACTCAGTTACAATGAGCAGTTCTTC.

This chain joins TRBV7-9 and TRBJ2-4; TRBD2 might be the D (5 bases). The CDR3 covers 12 residues. Trimming removed 5 bases from V and 10 bases from J, with 12 bases in between. Looked up from germline, CDR1 is SEHNR and CDR2 is FQNEAQ (reference sequence). The CDR3 sequence: CASSQIERIQYF. The CDR3, as DNA: TGTGCCAGCAGCCAAATCGAGCGGATTCAGTACTTC.

This chain links TRBV12-5 with TRBJ2-5, with D perhaps TRBD1 (6 bases). This CDR3 region has 16 residues. Germline V CDR1 and CDR2: LGHNT, FRNRAP. V was cut by 2 bases and J by 4 bases, with 17 bases left in between. In DNA form, the CDR3 reads TGTGCTAGTGGTTTGACGATCTCAGGGGTTGGAGAGACCCAGTACTTC. Its translation is CASGLTISGVGETQYF.

The V gene is TRBV4-2, the J gene TRBJ2-4; 12 positions agree with TRBD2. CDR3 size: 18 residues. J was trimmed by 4 bases and V by 4 bases; bases with no gene match: 11. Germline lookup yields CDR1 LGHNA and CDR2 YNFKEQ. The CDR3 protein is CASSPRGLAGGRKNIQYF. The CDR3 DNA reads as TGTGCCAGCAGCCCGCGGGGCCTAGCGGGGGGGCGGAAAAACATTCAGTACTTC.

The chain combines TRBV5-1 with TRBJ1-3, with D unclear. From germline, CDR1 is SGHRS and CDR2 YFSETQ. This CDR3 is built from 14 residues. Trimming stripped 0 bases from V and 3 bases from J, with 7 bases between. The CDR3 loop reads CASSLGRGGNTIYF. The CDR3 nucleotides read TGCGCCAGCAGCTTGGGACGGGGTGGAAACACCATATATTTT.

This chain connects TRBV6-2 or TRBV6-3 to TRBJ1-3; D remains ambiguous. This CDR3 comprises 15 residues. Per germline, CDR1 MNHEY and CDR2 SVGEGT. V lost 6 bases and J 0 bases, leaving 12 bases between the germline ends. In DNA form, the CDR3 reads TGTGCCAGCAGCACCAGGCTACTCTCTGGAAACACCATATATTTT. It yields the protein CASSTRLLSGNTIYF.

The rearrangement links TRBV19 to TRBJ2-3; possibly TRBD2 for D (7 bases). The CDR3 has 13 residues. Germline V gene lookup returns CDR1 LNHDA and CDR2 SQIVND (reference sequence). Trimming took 8 bases from V and 0 from J, leaving 9 bases between them. CDR3 region: CASAGASTDTQYF. The CDR3 DNA reads TGTGCCAGTGCGGGGGCTAGCACAGATACGCAGTATTTT.

The genes are TRBV19 and TRBJ2-1; a possible D gene is TRBD1 (5 bases). Trimming took 4 bases from V and 2 from J, leaving 15 bases between them. The CDR3 consists of 16 residues. Germline CDR1 reads LNHDA; CDR2 reads SQIVND (reference sequence). The CDR3 DNA reads as TGTGCCAGTAGTAGTGGCACTCAGGGCCCCTACAATGAGCAGTTCTTC. Its protein product is CASSSGTQGPYNEQFF.

This rearrangement joins TRBV9 to TRBJ2-1, with a weak D call TRBD2 (6 bases). The V and J ends lost 0 bases and 1 base respectively, with 11 bases between them. Germline V gene sequence: CDR1 SGDLS, CDR2 YYNGEE. The CDR3 extends over 16 amino acids. The CDR3 loop is CASSVADYPSYNEQFF. As DNA, the CDR3 is TGTGCCAGCAGCGTAGCGGACTACCCGTCCTACAATGAGCAGTTCTTC.

The chain joins TRBV30 to TRBJ1-6; D ambiguous. Germline V gene data show CDR1 as GTSNPN and CDR2 as SVGIG (reference sequence). The CDR3 contains 14 residues. The V end was cut by 3 bases, the J end by 5 bases, with 11 bases between. This CDR3 reads CAWSLGRDNSPLHF. DNA for the CDR3: TGTGCCTGGAGCCTAGGGAGAGATAATTCACCCCTCCACTTT.

The rearrangement links TRBV15 to TRBJ1-1, with TRBD1 as a possible D gene (6 bases). In germline, CDR1 is LNHNV, CDR2 YYDKDF (reference sequence). Trimming removed 5 bases at V and 1 base at J, with 11 bases between. CDR3 length: 14 residues. CDR3 DNA: TGTGCCACCAGCGTGGGGGCCCCGAACACTGAAGCTTTCTTT. This gives the protein CATSVGAPNTEAFF. Complete variable domain (other parts from reference TRBV15 and TRBJ1-1): DAMVIQNPRYQVTQFGKPVTLSCSQTLNHNVMYWYQQKSSQAPKLLFHYYDKDFNNEADTPDNFQSRRPNTSFCFLDIRSPGLGDTAMYLCATSVGAPNTEAFFGQGTRLTVV.

The V and J genes are TRBV7-2 and TRBJ2-7; weak D call: TRBD2 (7 bases). There are 18 residues in the CDR3. The germline V gene encodes CDR1 SGHTA and CDR2 FQGNSA. Trimming stripped 0 bases from V and 3 bases from J, with 21 bases between. The CDR3: CASSLASRGGAAFYEQYF. The CDR3 bases are TGTGCCAGCAGCTTAGCGTCTAGAGGGGGGGCGGCTTTCTACGAGCAGTACTTC.

The rearrangement uses TRBV5-6 and TRBJ1-5; 11 bases are shared with TRBD1. The CDR3 contains 15 residues. The junction had 5 bases not matched to a gene; V was cut back by 4 bases and J by 5 bases. Germline V gene data show CDR1 as SGHDT and CDR2 as YYEEEE. Here the CDR3 reads CASSARTGGDQPQHF. DNA for the CDR3: TGTGCCAGCAGCGCCCGGACAGGGGGCGATCAGCCCCAGCATTTT.

V is TRBV14 and J is TRBJ1-4; 8 bases agree with TRBD1. V was clipped by 4 bases and J by 8 bases; unmatched bases: 12. Germline-derived CDR1 and CDR2 are SGHDN and FVKESK. The CDR3 sequence is 16 residues long. The CDR3 DNA reads as TGTGCCAGCAGCCGAGGGCGTGGGACAGGCGGGGAAAAACTGTTTTTT. The encoded protein is CASSRGRGTGGEKLFF. The variable domain in full, completed from reference TRBV14 and TRBJ1-4, reads EAGVTQFPSHSVIEKGQTVTLRCDPISGHDNLYWYRRVMGKEIKFLLHFVKESKQDESGMPNNRFLAERTGGTYSTLKVQPAELEDSGVYFCASSRGRGTGGEKLFFGSGTQLSVL.

The chain uses TRBV30 and TRBJ1-5, with D hard to call. CDR1 GTSNPN and CDR2 SVGIG come from the germline V gene (reference sequence). This CDR3 contains 16 residues. Trimming took off 4 bases at V and 4 bases at J, with 20 bases between the two ends. This chain's CDR3 is CAWTLKLGPDNQPQHF. The DNA for the CDR3 is TGTGCCTGGACCTTAAAACTTGGGCCCGATAATCAGCCCCAGCATTTT.

The CDR3 nucleotides read TGTGCCAGCAGGGAACTATACGAGCAGTACTTC. Translating it yields CASRELYEQYF. The J gene is TRBJ2-7, the V gene TRBV25-1; D ambiguous. The CDR3 has 11 amino acids. Germline-derived CDR1 and CDR2 are MGHDK and SYGVNS. V lost 6 bases and J 4 bases, leaving 7 bases between the germline ends.

The chain combines TRBV6-5 with TRBJ2-7; D possibly corresponds to TRBD1 (5 bases). Germline V lookup: CDR1 MNHEY, CDR2 SVGAGI. The CDR3 is made up of 13 amino acids. V was cut by 5 bases and J by 5 bases, with 13 bases left in between. The CDR3 bases are TGTGCCAGCAGTCCTCCTACAGGTCACGAGCAGTACTTC. This gives the protein CASSPPTGHEQYF.

The count of this clone is one. The DNA of the CDR3 is TGCGCCAGCAGCTCCGGACTAGCGGGGATCTCCAATGAGCAGTTCTTC. Translated: CASSSGLAGISNEQFF. The chain carries TRBV5-1 and TRBJ2-1, with TRBD2 matching over 12 bases. Trimming removed 3 bases from V and 6 bases from J; junction bases left unmatched: 7. Per germline, CDR1 SGHRS and CDR2 YFSETQ. The CDR3 loop spans 16 amino acids.